The T cell receptor (beta chain) described here comes from a study of vaccination and CD4 T cells after COVID-19. As to this clonotype: The antigen is undetermined. Relative to the germline gene, one junction end is altered; a read error may explain this.

Treatment of the sample: approximately 10-day PBMC culture with coronavirus spike peptide pools or control peptides (ViraFEST assay). This CDR3 is built from 14 residues. Germline V gene lookup returns CDR1 SGHRS and CDR2 YFSETQ. Cultured CD4+ T-cell DNA underwent Oncomine TCR Beta short-read sequencing. TCRdb reanalysed the PCR reads using MiXCR and keeps one entry per CDR3 protein. The profile covers about 15,000 distinct CDR3 sequences, with around 80% appearing a single time and about a sixth taken by the ten largest. The TCR was taken from a human donor who had recovered from COVID-19. The material sequenced was CD4+ T cells from blood, cultured in vitro. This chain links TRBV5-1 with TRBJ2-7; D is possibly TRBD1 or TRBD2 (6 bases each). The CDR3 protein is CATSPRLGGAEQYF. In nucleotides, the CDR3 is TGCGCCACCAGCCCGAGGTTGGGGGGCGCCGAGCAGTACTTC.